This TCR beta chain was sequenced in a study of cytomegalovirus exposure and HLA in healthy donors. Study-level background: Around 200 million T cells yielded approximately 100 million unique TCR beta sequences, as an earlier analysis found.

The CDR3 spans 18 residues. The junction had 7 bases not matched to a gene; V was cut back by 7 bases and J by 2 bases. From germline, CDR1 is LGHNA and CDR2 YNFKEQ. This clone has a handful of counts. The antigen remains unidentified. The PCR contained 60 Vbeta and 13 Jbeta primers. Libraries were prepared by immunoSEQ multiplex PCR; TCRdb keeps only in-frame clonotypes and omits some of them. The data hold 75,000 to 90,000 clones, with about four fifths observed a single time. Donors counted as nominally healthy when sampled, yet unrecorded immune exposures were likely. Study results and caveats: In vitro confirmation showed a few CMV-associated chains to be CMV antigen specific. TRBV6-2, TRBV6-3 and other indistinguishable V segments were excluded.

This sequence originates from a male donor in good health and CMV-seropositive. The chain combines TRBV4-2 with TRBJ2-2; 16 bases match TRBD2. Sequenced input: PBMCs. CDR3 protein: CASNRGLAGGYNTGELFF. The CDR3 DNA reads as TGTGCCAGCAACCGGGGACTAGCGGGGGGGTATAACACCGGGGAGCTGTTTTTT.